These 14 T cell receptor beta chains were sequenced from one sample in a study of blood T cell repertoires in COVID-19. Profiling relied on immunoSEQ multiplex PCR, and the TCRdb table lists in-frame clones only, not all of them. The sample includes more than 150,000 clones, 80% to 90% of them seen just once. Sequenced: peripheral blood. The receptors were gathered from a woman aged 70 to 79 with acute or convalescent COVID-19.

The gene calls are TRBV9 and TRBJ2-1, with TRBD2 matching 11 bases. Germline-derived CDR1 and CDR2 are SGDLS and YYNGEE. This CDR3 spans 17 amino acids. Losses at the gene ends were 3 bases for V and 9 bases for J; bases not matched to a gene: 14. Here the CDR3 reads CASSADRLAGPASEQFF. Here the CDR3 DNA reads TGTGCCAGCAGCGCGGACAGACTAGCGGGGCCCGCGAGTGAGCAGTTCTTC.

This chain joins TRBV5-6 and TRBJ1-5, with TRBD1 as a possible D gene (5 bases). Germline-derived CDR1 and CDR2 are SGHDT and YYEEEE. The CDR3 covers 15 residues. Trimming removed 2 bases from V and 4 bases from J, with 13 bases in between. The CDR3 is CASSLRGNRNQPQHF. CDR3 DNA: TGTGCCAGCAGCTTAAGGGGTAACAGAAATCAGCCCCAGCATTTT.

This chain links TRBV28 with TRBJ1-2, with D unclear. The germline V gene encodes CDR1 MDHEN and CDR2 SYDVKM. V was clipped by 6 bases and J by 8 bases, with 19 bases between them. The CDR3 has 14 residues. The CDR3: CASRNYVSSWGYTF. The DNA for the CDR3 is TGTGCCAGCAGAAATTACGTTTCGAGTTGGGGCTACACCTTC.

The chain links TRBV19 to TRBJ1-4; 7 positions agree with TRBD1. The CDR3 length is 15 residues. Germline CDR1 reads LNHDA; CDR2 reads SQIVND (reference sequence). V lost 6 bases and J lost 5; bases outside the gene matches: 9. CDR3 amino acids: CASRRGPGKNEKLFF. The CDR3 bases are TGTGCCAGTAGGAGGGGGCCGGGGAAAAATGAAAAACTGTTTTTT.

This clone was recorded once. The V call is TRBV7-9, the J call TRBJ2-3; D perhaps matches TRBD1 (5 bases). CDR1 SEHNR and CDR2 FQNEAQ come from the germline V gene (reference sequence). V was pared by 5 bases and J by 3 bases, with 12 bases between. The CDR3 has 14 amino acids. The CDR3 here is CASSGRTSTDTQYF. The CDR3 nucleotides are TGTGCCAGCAGCGGAAGGACAAGTACAGATACGCAGTATTTT.

V is TRBV19 and J is TRBJ1-5; D may be TRBD1 (5 bases). The CDR3 consists of 15 residues. Trimming removed 4 bases from V and 7 bases from J, with 17 bases in between. Germline V gene data show CDR1 as LNHDA and CDR2 as SQIVND (reference sequence). The CDR3 loop reads CASSTRTSPGQPQHF. The CDR3 DNA reads TGTGCCAGTAGTACCAGGACGTCCCCAGGGCAGCCCCAGCATTTT.

The chain combines TRBV7-8 with TRBJ1-1; TRBD1 agrees at 8 bases. Germline CDR1 reads SGHVS; CDR2 reads FQNEAQ. CDR3 length: 17 residues. Trimming cost V 2 bases and J 3 bases; bases outside gene matches: 11. The CDR3 sequence: CASSLQGALSSYTEAFF. For the CDR3, the DNA is TGTGCCAGCAGCTTACAGGGGGCGCTTTCTTCGTACACTGAAGCTTTCTTT. Supplemented by reference TRBV7-8 and TRBJ1-1, the full variable domain reads GAGVSQSPRYKVAKRGQDVALRCDPISGHVSLFWYQQALGQGPEFLTYFQNEAQLDKSGLPSDRFFAERPEGSVSTLKIQRTQQEDSAVYLCASSLQGALSSYTEAFFGQGTRLTVV.

V is TRBV10-3 and J is TRBJ2-3; D is perhaps TRBD2 (5 bases). The germline CDR1 and CDR2 sequences are ENHRY and SYGVKD. The CDR3 has 14 residues. V lost 2 bases and J 1 base, leaving 7 bases between the germline ends. CDR3 in amino acids: CAISEGGGTDTQYF. CDR3 DNA: TGTGCCATCAGTGAGGGAGGTGGCACAGATACGCAGTATTTT.

The chain uses TRBV9 and TRBJ1-2; D call uncertain. The length of the CDR3 is 13 residues. V lost 0 bases, J lost 2 bases, and 5 bases lay in between. CDR1 and CDR2 from the germline V gene are SGDLS and YYNGEE. CDR3 residues: CASSVVGNYGYTF. CDR3 nucleotide sequence: TGTGCCAGCAGCGTAGTCGGGAACTATGGCTACACCTTC.

The gene calls are TRBV11-2 and TRBJ2-7; 8 nucleotides agree with TRBD2. Germline V gene sequence: CDR1 SGHAT, CDR2 FQNNGV. CDR3 length: 15 amino acids. V was clipped by 3 bases and J by 2 bases; unmatched bases: 6. CDR3 sequence: CASSLGGGGPYEQYV. As DNA, the CDR3 is TGTGCCAGCAGCTTGGGCGGCGGGGGGCCCTACGAGCAGTACGTC.

The rearrangement links TRBV5-1 to TRBJ1-3; TRBD1 matches at 8 bases. J was trimmed by 3 bases and V by 4 bases; bases with no gene match: 6. The CDR3 runs to 15 residues. The V gene's germline CDR1 is SGHRS and CDR2 YFSETQ. CDR3 sequence reads: CASSVGTGHGNTIYF. As DNA, the CDR3 is TGCGCCAGCAGCGTGGGGACAGGTCATGGAAACACCATATATTTT.

The chain couples TRBV5-8 to TRBJ1-6, with TRBD1 as a possible D gene (5 bases). V shed 5 bases and J shed 9 bases, with 18 bases lying between them. Per germline, CDR1 SGHTS and CDR2 YDEGEE. This CDR3 comprises 15 residues. The CDR3 protein is CASSSDIAPRSPLHF. In nucleotides, the CDR3 is TGTGCCAGCAGTTCGGACATTGCGCCTCGTTCACCCCTCCACTTT.

This sequence joins TRBV15 and TRBJ2-5, with D perhaps TRBD1 (6 bases). The CDR3 spans 14 residues. Germline CDR1 LNHNV, CDR2 YYDKDF (reference sequence). Trimming took off 3 bases at V and 5 bases at J, with 13 bases between the two ends. The CDR3: CATSRGQGQETQYF. The CDR3 nucleotides are TGTGCCACCAGCAGGGGGCAGGGGCAGGAGACCCAGTACTTC.

This chain joins TRBV2 and TRBJ1-6, with TRBD1 as a possible D gene (6 bases). CDR1 is SNHLY, CDR2 FYNNEI, per germline. The CDR3 is 16 amino acids. V was clipped by 6 bases and J by 0 bases, with 12 bases between them. Written as DNA, the CDR3 is TGTGCCAGCAGGGGGGGGGCCAGCTCCTATAATTCACCCCTCCACTTT. It translates to CASRGGASSYNSPLHF.